These 29 T cell receptor beta chains share one sample of origin, sequenced in a study of long-term antiretroviral therapy in people with HIV. Version v3.0 of the immunoSEQ assay ran at survey level. Measured with immunoSEQ multiplex PCR; TCRdb has only the in-frame clones, and not every one. Of about 18,000 clones listed, 65% to 85% were seen once; the top ten hold roughly a sixth. The source was unsorted PBMCs, collected 0.6 years after starting antiretroviral therapy. Receptors originate from a woman between 18 and 29 years old with HIV.

This clone was counted between two and nine times. The chain is built from TRBV4-3 and TRBJ2-3, with TRBD2 identical over 9 bases. The CDR3 totals 17 residues. V was clipped by 6 bases and J by 2 bases; unmatched bases: 12. Germline V lookup: CDR1 LGHNA, CDR2 YSLEER. The CDR3 is CASSPTSGGAFTDTQYF. CDR3 in DNA: TGCGCCAGCAGTCCGACTAGCGGCGGGGCCTTCACAGATACGCAGTATTTT.

In nucleotides, the CDR3 is TGTGCCAGCGGGACAGACGAGAATCAGCCCCAGCATTTT. As protein: CASGTDENQPQHF. V and J are TRBV6-6 and TRBJ1-5, with 7 nucleotides matching TRBD1. The germline V gene has CDR1 MNHNY and CDR2 SVGAGI (reference sequence). CDR3 length: 13 residues. The junction had 5 bases not matched to a gene; V was cut back by 8 bases and J by 4 bases.

V gene TRBV11-3 combines with J gene TRBJ2-5; D is unclear. Germline-derived CDR1 and CDR2 are SGHNT and YENEEA. This CDR3 is 13 amino acids long. V was trimmed by 0 bases and J by 5 bases, leaving 7 bases between them. CDR3 bases: TGTGCCAGCAGCTTAGAAGTTTCCGAGACCCAGTACTTC. This gives the protein CASSLEVSETQYF.

This chain joins TRBV18 and TRBJ2-3, with D possibly being TRBD1 or TRBD2 (5 bases each). CDR1 and CDR2 from the germline V gene are KGHSH and LQKENI. The CDR3 has 16 amino acids. The V end was cut by 4 bases, the J end by 0 bases, with 14 bases between. CDR3 DNA: TGTGCCAGCTCACTCCGGGGCCTAGTTAGCACAGATACGCAGTATTTT. Translation gives CASSLRGLVSTDTQYF.

This chain joins TRBV27 and TRBJ2-7, with D possibly called TRBD1 or TRBD2 (6 bases each). The CDR3 extends over 15 amino acids. With 5 bases removed from V and 3 bases from J, the gap between germline ends came to 17 bases. Germline lookup yields CDR1 MNHEY and CDR2 SMNVEV (reference sequence). CDR3 sequence reads: CASSTGGFMGYEQYF. CDR3 in DNA: TGTGCCAGCAGTACCGGGGGCTTTATGGGCTACGAGCAGTACTTC.

V gene TRBV9 combines with J gene TRBJ2-2; TRBD1 matches 10 bases. CDR3 length equals 17 residues. The V segment lost 3 bases and the J segment 9 bases; nucleotides outside the gene matches: 14. Germline V gene sequence: CDR1 SGDLS, CDR2 YYNGEE. The CDR3 coding sequence is TGTGCCAGCAGCGCCGCCCAAGGGACAGGGGTATTGAGGGAGCTGTTTTTT. As protein: CASSAAQGTGVLRELFF.

This chain uses TRBV27 with TRBJ2-3; perhaps TRBD2 as D (5 bases). CDR1 and CDR2 from the germline V gene are MNHEY and SMNVEV (reference sequence). The CDR3 is made up of 14 amino acids. Deletions cut 2 bases from V and 1 base from J, with 7 bases between. The CDR3 protein is CASSLDYRTDTQYF. In nucleotides, the CDR3 is TGTGCCAGCAGTTTAGACTACCGCACAGATACGCAGTATTTT.

The chain employs TRBV27 and TRBJ2-2; maybe TRBD2 (5 bases). The CDR3 covers 16 residues. Germline CDR1 reads MNHEY; CDR2 reads SMNVEV (reference sequence). V was clipped by 2 bases and J by 1 base, with 11 bases between them. The DNA for the CDR3 is TGTGCCAGCAGTTTAGCAAATGAGGGGAACACCGGGGAGCTGTTTTTT. Encoded protein: CASSLANEGNTGELFF.

This chain joins TRBV4-2 and TRBJ1-2; D is possibly TRBD1 (5 bases). The ends were cut back, 0 bases at V and 2 bases at J, with 22 bases in the middle. Germline V gene lookup returns CDR1 LGHNA and CDR2 YNFKEQ. This CDR3 spans 19 amino acids. The CDR3 bases are TGTGCCAGCAGCCAAGAAAGGATCTCGGGGCGGAAATTGAACTATGGCTACACCTTC. This gives the protein CASSQERISGRKLNYGYTF.

This clone has only one observation. The V gene is TRBV7-8, the J gene TRBJ1-6; the D gene is possibly TRBD1 (5 bases). Germline lookup yields CDR1 SGHVS and CDR2 FQNEAQ. This CDR3 comprises 13 residues. V was cut by 4 bases and J by 5 bases, with 6 bases left in between. For the CDR3, the DNA is TGTGCCAGCAGCTCCAGGGATAATTCACCCCTCCACTTT. Translating gives CASSSRDNSPLHF. Combining the CDR3 with reference TRBV7-8 and TRBJ1-6 gives the whole variable domain GAGVSQSPRYKVAKRGQDVALRCDPISGHVSLFWYQQALGQGPEFLTYFQNEAQLDKSGLPSDRFFAERPEGSVSTLKIQRTQQEDSAVYLCASSSRDNSPLHFGNGTRLTVT.

This clone was picked up a small number of times. CDR3 residues: CASSLAPTSGGAYEQYF. The CDR3 coding sequence is TGTGCCAGCAGCTTAGCCCCGACTAGCGGGGGGGCCTACGAGCAGTACTTC. V is TRBV7-2 and J is TRBJ2-7; 14 bases map to TRBD2. Germline V gene data show CDR1 as SGHTA and CDR2 as FQGNSA. CDR3 size: 17 residues. Trimming took 0 bases from V and 2 from J; bases not matched to a gene: 3.

The CDR3, as DNA: TGTGCCAGCAGTTTACAGCGGGGAAACAAAGAGACCCAGTACTTC. Protein sequence: CASSLQRGNKETQYF. The V and J genes are TRBV28 and TRBJ2-5; 7 nucleotides match TRBD2. Germline lookup yields CDR1 MDHEN and CDR2 SYDVKM. CDR3 length equals 15 residues. V shed 2 bases and J 3 bases; nucleotides not matched to a gene: 6.

This chain uses TRBV2 with TRBJ2-3; D call uncertain. The ends were cut back, 7 bases at V and 6 bases at J, with 5 bases in the middle. Looked up from germline, CDR1 is SNHLY and CDR2 is FYNNEI. This CDR3 is 10 amino acids long. This CDR3 reads CASKLDTQYF. In nucleotides, the CDR3 is TGTGCCAGCAAACTGGATACGCAGTATTTT.

This rearrangement joins TRBV13 to TRBJ1-1; D uncertain. Per the germline V gene, CDR1 is PRHDT and CDR2 is FYEKMQ (reference sequence). V dropped 4 bases and J dropped 5 bases, with 11 bases sitting between them. CDR3 size: 13 residues. CDR3 nucleotides: TGTGCCAGCAGCTCCGAGGGTGGTACTGAAGCTTTCTTT. Translating gives CASSSEGGTEAFF.

CDR3 region: CASSEALRSLAAGELFF. DNA for the CDR3: TGTGCCAGCAGTGAAGCGCTTAGGTCTTTGGCTGCGGGGGAGCTGTTTTTT. This chain links TRBV2 with TRBJ2-2; D unclear. CDR1 and CDR2 from the germline V gene are SNHLY and FYNNEI. Trimming left V 0 bases short and J 8 bases short, with 19 bases between. CDR3 length equals 17 residues.

The chain carries TRBV11-2 and TRBJ1-4; D is uncertain. V lost 5 bases and J lost 0, with 16 bases in between. Germline assignment: CDR1 SGHAT and CDR2 FQNNGV. The CDR3 spans 17 residues. CDR3 sequence: CASSPRLSGPTNEKLFF. DNA for the CDR3: TGTGCCAGCAGCCCACGGCTTAGTGGCCCAACTAATGAAAAACTGTTTTTT.

The rearrangement links TRBV9 to TRBJ2-7; maybe TRBD2 (6 bases). Trimming removed 3 bases at V and 3 bases at J, with 25 bases between. From germline, CDR1 is SGDLS and CDR2 YYNGEE. The CDR3 length is 18 residues. CDR3 in DNA: TGTGCCAGCAGCGCCCCGGCGAGGGGCGGAGGGGAATACTACGAGCAGTACTTC. It is translated as CASSAPARGGGEYYEQYF.

This clone was picked up a small number of times. V is TRBV27 and J is TRBJ2-7; D perhaps matches TRBD2 (6 bases). The germline V and J ends were trimmed by 3 bases and 7 bases, with 13 bases remaining between them. The CDR3 loop spans 13 amino acids. CDR1 MNHEY and CDR2 SMNVEV come from the germline V gene (reference sequence). The CDR3 bases are TGTGCCAGCAGTTTCGACTACGCGGGGGAGCAGTACTTC. Protein sequence: CASSFDYAGEQYF.

V gene TRBV14 combines with J gene TRBJ1-1; D gene uncertain. The V end was cut by 4 bases, the J end by 3 bases, with 9 bases between. This CDR3 comprises 13 residues. Germline lookup yields CDR1 SGHDN and CDR2 FVKESK. CDR3 DNA sequence: TGTGCCAGCAGCCGTTTAGAAGACACTGAAGCTTTCTTT. This gives the protein CASSRLEDTEAFF.

This rearrangement joins TRBV9 to TRBJ2-1; D is perhaps TRBD1 (7 bases). This CDR3 contains 15 residues. Trimming shortened V by 2 bases and J by 1 base, and 10 bases separated the two germline ends. Germline-derived CDR1 and CDR2 are SGDLS and YYNGEE. The DNA of the CDR3 is TGTGCCAGCAGCGTGCGGGACAGTTCCTACAATGAGCAGTTCTTC. Amino acids: CASSVRDSSYNEQFF.

The V call is TRBV27, the J call TRBJ1-3; D unresolved. CDR1 is MNHEY and CDR2 is SMNVEV in the germline V gene (reference sequence). Trimming took off 2 bases at V and 0 bases at J, with 8 bases between the two ends. The CDR3 spans 15 residues. The CDR3 nucleotides are TGTGCCAGCAGTTTAAGGCAAGGCTCTGGAAACACCATATATTTT. Residues: CASSLRQGSGNTIYF.

J is TRBJ1-1 and V is TRBV9, with 10 bases matching TRBD1. The CDR3 loop spans 14 amino acids. J gave up 4 bases and V 4 bases, and 4 bases lay outside the gene matches. CDR1 SGDLS and CDR2 YYNGEE come from the germline V gene. CDR3 sequence reads: CASSPWTGGTEAFF. CDR3 sequence (DNA): TGTGCCAGCAGCCCCTGGACAGGGGGCACTGAAGCTTTCTTT.

CDR3 in DNA: TGTGCCAGCAGTCATGGACCGACTAGCGGGGGCTACGAGCAGTACTTC. Encoded protein: CASSHGPTSGGYEQYF. V gene TRBV7-3 combines with J gene TRBJ2-7; TRBD2 aligns across 12 bases. Germline loops: CDR1 SGHTA, CDR2 FQGTGA. CDR3 size: 16 residues. V trimming: 6 bases; J trimming: 3 bases; junction bases outside the gene matches: 9.

The rearrangement uses TRBV4-3 and TRBJ1-5, with TRBD1 matching 7 bases. This CDR3 has 14 residues. In germline, CDR1 is LGHNA, CDR2 YSLEER. With 4 bases clipped from V and 7 bases from J, the junction kept 7 bases outside the gene matches. CDR3 sequence reads: CASSPDRAPQPQHF. The DNA of the CDR3 is TGCGCCAGCAGCCCAGACAGGGCCCCGCAGCCCCAGCATTTT.

The chain uses TRBV4-3 and TRBJ2-3, with a tentative D call TRBD1 (6 bases). Per germline, CDR1 LGHNA and CDR2 YSLEER. The CDR3 totals 17 residues. The V end lost 1 base, the J end lost 1 base, and 15 bases lay between the germline ends. Written as DNA, the CDR3 is TGCGCCAGCAGCCAAGCATTCAGGGGCTGGCGCACAGATACGCAGTATTTT. Translated: CASSQAFRGWRTDTQYF.

V usage is TRBV12-5 and J usage is TRBJ1-2; perhaps TRBD1 as D (6 bases). The CDR3 has 12 residues. Germline V lookup: CDR1 LGHNT, CDR2 FRNRAP. The ends were cut back, 2 bases at V and 11 bases at J, with 12 bases in the middle. The CDR3 spells CASGLYGGQYTF. Written as DNA, the CDR3 is TGTGCTAGTGGTTTGTATGGGGGGCAGTACACCTTC.

J is TRBJ1-2 and V is TRBV6-5; weak D call: TRBD1 (5 bases). V dropped 2 bases and J dropped 6 bases, with 7 bases sitting between them. Germline CDR1 reads MNHEY; CDR2 reads SVGAGI. The CDR3 consists of 12 residues. The CDR3 reads CASSYAGDGYTF. CDR3 DNA: TGTGCCAGCAGTTACGCGGGGGATGGCTACACCTTC.

The rearrangement links TRBV19 to TRBJ1-4, with 8 positions matching TRBD1. The CDR3 covers 15 residues. Germline lookup yields CDR1 LNHDA and CDR2 SQIVND (reference sequence). Trimming took 3 bases from V and 6 from J; bases not matched to a gene: 6. CDR3 loop: CASSIFGQGDEKLFF. The CDR3 region has the DNA TGTGCCAGTAGTATTTTCGGACAGGGCGATGAAAAACTGTTTTTT.

The chain combines TRBV2 with TRBJ1-5, with D possibly matching TRBD1 (6 bases). There are 15 residues in the CDR3. Trimming removed 6 bases at V and 6 bases at J, with 18 bases between. Per the germline V gene, CDR1 is SNHLY and CDR2 is FYNNEI. The CDR3 region has the DNA TGTGCCAGCAGGGAAAGGAGTGAGGGGGGTCAGCCCCAGCATTTT. This encodes CASRERSEGGQPQHF.